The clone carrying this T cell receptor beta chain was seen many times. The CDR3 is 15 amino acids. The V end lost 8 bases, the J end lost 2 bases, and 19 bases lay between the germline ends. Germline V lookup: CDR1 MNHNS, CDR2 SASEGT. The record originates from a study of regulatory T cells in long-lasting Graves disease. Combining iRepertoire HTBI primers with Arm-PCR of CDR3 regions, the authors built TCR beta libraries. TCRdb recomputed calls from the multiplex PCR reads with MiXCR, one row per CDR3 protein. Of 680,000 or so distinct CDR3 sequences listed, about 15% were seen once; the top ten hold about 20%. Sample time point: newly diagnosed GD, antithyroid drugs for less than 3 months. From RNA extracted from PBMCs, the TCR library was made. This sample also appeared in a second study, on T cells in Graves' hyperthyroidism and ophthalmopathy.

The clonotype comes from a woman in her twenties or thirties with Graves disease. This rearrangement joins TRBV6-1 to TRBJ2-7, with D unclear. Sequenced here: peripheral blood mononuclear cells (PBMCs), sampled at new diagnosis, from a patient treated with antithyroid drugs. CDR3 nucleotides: TGTGCCAGCTTGAGAAGTGTCGACAACGCCTACGAGCAGTACTTC. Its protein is CASLRSVDNAYEQYF.